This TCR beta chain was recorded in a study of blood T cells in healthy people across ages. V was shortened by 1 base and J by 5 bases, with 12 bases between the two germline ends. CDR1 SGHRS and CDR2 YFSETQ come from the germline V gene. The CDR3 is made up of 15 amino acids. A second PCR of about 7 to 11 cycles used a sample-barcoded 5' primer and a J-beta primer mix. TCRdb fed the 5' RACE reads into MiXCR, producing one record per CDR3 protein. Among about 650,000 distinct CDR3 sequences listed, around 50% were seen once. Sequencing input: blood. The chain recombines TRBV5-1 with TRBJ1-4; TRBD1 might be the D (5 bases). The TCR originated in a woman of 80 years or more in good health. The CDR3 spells CASSLFGTENEKLFF. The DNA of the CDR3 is TGCGCCAGCAGCTTGTTCGGGACCGAGAATGAAAAACTGTTTTTT.